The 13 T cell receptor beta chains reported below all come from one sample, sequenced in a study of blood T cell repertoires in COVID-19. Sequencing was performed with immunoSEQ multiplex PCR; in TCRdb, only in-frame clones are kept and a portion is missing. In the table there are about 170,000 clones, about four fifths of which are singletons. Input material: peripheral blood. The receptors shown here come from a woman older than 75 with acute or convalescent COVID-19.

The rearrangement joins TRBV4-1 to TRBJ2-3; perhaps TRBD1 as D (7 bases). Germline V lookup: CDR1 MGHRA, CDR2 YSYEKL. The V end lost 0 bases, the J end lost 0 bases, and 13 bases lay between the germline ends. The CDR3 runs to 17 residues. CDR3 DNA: TGCGCCAGCAGCCAAGATAGGGGGGACAGTAGCACAGATACGCAGTATTTT. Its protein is CASSQDRGDSSTDTQYF.

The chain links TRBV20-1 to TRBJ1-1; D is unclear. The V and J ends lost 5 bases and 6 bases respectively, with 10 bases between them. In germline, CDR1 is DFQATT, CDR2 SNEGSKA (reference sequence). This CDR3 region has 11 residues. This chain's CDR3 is CSAFDNPEAFF. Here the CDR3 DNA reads TGCAGTGCTTTTGACAACCCTGAAGCTTTCTTT.

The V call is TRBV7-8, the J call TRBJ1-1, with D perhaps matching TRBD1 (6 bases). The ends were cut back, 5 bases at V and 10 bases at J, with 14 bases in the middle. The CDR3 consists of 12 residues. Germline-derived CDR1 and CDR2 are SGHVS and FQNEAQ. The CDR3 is CASSQGYRVAFF. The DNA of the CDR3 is TGTGCCAGCAGCCAGGGGTATCGAGTAGCTTTCTTT.

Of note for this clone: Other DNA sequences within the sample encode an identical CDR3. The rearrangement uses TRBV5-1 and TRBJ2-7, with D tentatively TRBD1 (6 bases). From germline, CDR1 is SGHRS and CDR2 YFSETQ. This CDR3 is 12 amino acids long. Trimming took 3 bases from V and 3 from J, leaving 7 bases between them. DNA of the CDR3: TGCGCCAGCAGCTCACAGGGCTACGAGCAGTACTTC. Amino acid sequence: CASSSQGYEQYF. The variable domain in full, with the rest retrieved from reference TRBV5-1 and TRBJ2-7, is KAGVTQTPRYLIKTRGQQVTLSCSPISGHRSVSWYQQTPGQGLQFLFEYFSETQRNKGNFPGRFSGRQFSNSRSEMNVSTLELGDSALYLCASSSQGYEQYFGPGTRLTVT.

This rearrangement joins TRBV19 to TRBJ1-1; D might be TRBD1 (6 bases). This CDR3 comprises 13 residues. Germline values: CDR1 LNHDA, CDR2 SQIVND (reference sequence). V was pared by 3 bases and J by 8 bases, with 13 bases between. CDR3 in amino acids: CASSIRGTSEAFF. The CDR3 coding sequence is TGTGCCAGTAGTATCAGAGGGACATCCGAAGCTTTCTTT.

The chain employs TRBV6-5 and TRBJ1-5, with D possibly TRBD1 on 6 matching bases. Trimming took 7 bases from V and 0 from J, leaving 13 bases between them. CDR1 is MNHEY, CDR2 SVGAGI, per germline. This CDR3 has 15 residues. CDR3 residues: CASIQQGYSNQPQHF. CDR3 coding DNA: TGTGCCAGCATTCAACAGGGTTATAGCAATCAGCCCCAGCATTTT.

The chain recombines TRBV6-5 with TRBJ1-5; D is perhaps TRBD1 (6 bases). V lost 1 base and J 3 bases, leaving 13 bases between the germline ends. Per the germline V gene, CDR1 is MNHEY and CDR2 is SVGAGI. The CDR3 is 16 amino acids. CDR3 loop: CASSYLKGGVNQPQHF. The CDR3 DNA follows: TGTGCCAGCAGTTACTTGAAAGGGGGTGTCAATCAGCCCCAGCATTTT.

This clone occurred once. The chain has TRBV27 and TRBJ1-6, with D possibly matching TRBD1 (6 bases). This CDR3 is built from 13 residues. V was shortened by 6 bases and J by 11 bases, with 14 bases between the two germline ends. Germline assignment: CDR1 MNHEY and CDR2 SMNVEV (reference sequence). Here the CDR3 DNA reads TGTGCCAGCAGGATCACAGGGATGGCACCCCTCCACTTT. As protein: CASRITGMAPLHF.

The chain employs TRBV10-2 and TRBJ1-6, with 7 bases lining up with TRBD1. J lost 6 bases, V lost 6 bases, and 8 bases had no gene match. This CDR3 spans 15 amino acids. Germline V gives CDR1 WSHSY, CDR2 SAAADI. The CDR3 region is CASSTRGNGNSPLHF. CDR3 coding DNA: TGCGCCAGCAGCACCAGGGGGAATGGTAATTCACCCCTCCACTTT.

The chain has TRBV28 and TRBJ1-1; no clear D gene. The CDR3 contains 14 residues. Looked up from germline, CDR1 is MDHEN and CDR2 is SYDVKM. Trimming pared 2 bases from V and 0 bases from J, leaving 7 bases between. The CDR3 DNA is TGTGCCAGCAGTTTACTAACCATGAACACTGAAGCTTTCTTT. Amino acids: CASSLLTMNTEAFF.

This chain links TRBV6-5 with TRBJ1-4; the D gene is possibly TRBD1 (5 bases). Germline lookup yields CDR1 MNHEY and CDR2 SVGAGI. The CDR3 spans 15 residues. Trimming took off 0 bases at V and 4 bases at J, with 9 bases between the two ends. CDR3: CASSYSGGNNEKLFF. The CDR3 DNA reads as TGTGCCAGCAGTTACTCGGGGGGGAATAATGAAAAACTGTTTTTT.

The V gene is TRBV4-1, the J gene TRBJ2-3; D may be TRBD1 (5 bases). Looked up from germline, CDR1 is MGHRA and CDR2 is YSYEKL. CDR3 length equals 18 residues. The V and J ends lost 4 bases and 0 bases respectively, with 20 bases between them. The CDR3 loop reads CASSPQYLQAPSTDTQYF. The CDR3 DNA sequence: TGCGCCAGCAGCCCCCAATACTTACAGGCCCCTAGCACAGATACGCAGTATTTT.

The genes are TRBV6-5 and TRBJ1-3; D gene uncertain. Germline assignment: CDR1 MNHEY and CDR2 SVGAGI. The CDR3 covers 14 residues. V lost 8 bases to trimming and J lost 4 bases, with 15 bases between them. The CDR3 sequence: CASFRETPGNTIYF. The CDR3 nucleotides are TGTGCCAGCTTTCGGGAAACACCGGGAAACACCATATATTTT.